This is a list of T cell receptor beta chains from one sample in a study of T cells after yellow fever vaccination. Using its own MiXCR run on the 5' RACE reads, TCRdb lists one record per CDR3 protein. The sample gives 5,000 or so distinct CDR3 sequences, 6.5% of which show up once; 50% to 75% is in the top ten. The sample here was PBMCs, either bulk or a sorted T-cell subset (CD4+, CD8+, memory, or dextramer-sorted; not recorded which), taken about 2 weeks after the first yellow fever vaccination. All receptors come from a man aged 18 to 30 who received the YFV17D yellow fever vaccine. Both conserved end residues are part of each CDR3. Each record gives: V gene, D gene, clone size, J gene, CDR3 protein, CDR3 DNA. The D gene is left open where the match is weak. Some rows have no size entry. The others give once, few or many, or a class for an expanded clone.

v_call: TRBV7-2; d_call: -; clone_size: many; j_call: TRBJ2-2; cdr3_aa: CASVGVPGELFF; cdr3_nt: TGTGCCAGCGTTGGAGTACCCGGGGAGCTGTTTTTT
v_call: TRBV19; d_call: -; clone_size: many; j_call: TRBJ1-2; cdr3_aa: CASTSRIYYGYTF; cdr3_nt: TGTGCCAGTACCAGTCGCATTTACTATGGCTACACCTTC
v_call: TRBV12-3/TRBV12-4; d_call: -; clone_size: many; j_call: TRBJ2-7; cdr3_aa: CASSLQPLSYEQYF; cdr3_nt: TGTGCCAGCAGTTTGCAGCCCCTCTCCTACGAGCAGTACTTC
v_call: TRBV4-2; d_call: TRBD1; clone_size: -; j_call: TRBJ2-1; cdr3_aa: CAISPRGQHNEQFF; cdr3_nt: TGTGCCATCAGCCCCCGGGGACAGCACAATGAGCAGTTCTTC
v_call: TRBV7-2; d_call: TRBD2; clone_size: few; j_call: TRBJ2-7; cdr3_aa: CASSLWEGNYEQYF; cdr3_nt: TGTGCCAGCAGCTTATGGGAGGGGAACTACGAGCAGTACTTC
v_call: TRBV5-1; d_call: -; clone_size: many; j_call: TRBJ2-6; cdr3_aa: CASSQALGSGANVLTF; cdr3_nt: TGCGCCAGCAGCCAGGCCCTGGGCTCTGGGGCCAACGTCCTGACTTTC
v_call: TRBV28; d_call: TRBD1; clone_size: many; j_call: TRBJ2-1; cdr3_aa: CASSPGTDGYEQFF; cdr3_nt: TGTGCCAGCAGTCCCGGGACAGACGGGTATGAGCAGTTCTTC
v_call: TRBV10-3; d_call: TRBD2; clone_size: many; j_call: TRBJ2-5; cdr3_aa: CAISGGTPLAGIEKETQYF; cdr3_nt: TGTGCCATCAGTGGCGGTACCCCCCTAGCGGGGATTGAAAAAGAGACCCAGTACTTC
v_call: TRBV10-1; d_call: -; clone_size: many; j_call: TRBJ2-1; cdr3_aa: CASSARTSSYNEQFF; cdr3_nt: TGCGCCAGCAGTGCTCGGACGAGCTCCTACAATGAGCAGTTCTTC
v_call: TRBV7-4; d_call: -; clone_size: medium-sized; j_call: TRBJ2-5; cdr3_aa: CASNYRPGQETQYF; cdr3_nt: TGTGCCAGCAACTACCGACCCGGACAAGAGACCCAGTACTTC
v_call: TRBV11-2; d_call: -; clone_size: many; j_call: TRBJ1-1; cdr3_aa: CASSSPGLGRSGVTEAFF; cdr3_nt: TGTGCCAGCAGCTCACCAGGCCTCGGACGGTCCGGGGTCACTGAAGCTTTCTTT
v_call: TRBV5-1; d_call: -; clone_size: many; j_call: TRBJ2-6; cdr3_aa: CASSLHSSGANVLTF; cdr3_nt: TGCGCCAGCAGCTTGCATAGCTCTGGGGCCAACGTCCTGACTTTC
v_call: TRBV12-3/TRBV12-4; d_call: TRBD1; clone_size: many; j_call: TRBJ1-2; cdr3_aa: CASSPTGTGVMAYGYTF; cdr3_nt: TGTGCCAGCAGTCCAACCGGGACAGGGGTGATGGCCTATGGCTACACCTTC
v_call: TRBV7-8; d_call: -; clone_size: many; j_call: TRBJ2-4; cdr3_aa: CASSRFSGVAKNIQYF; cdr3_nt: TGTGCCAGCAGCCGGTTCAGTGGGGTAGCCAAAAACATTCAGTACTTC
v_call: TRBV20-1; d_call: -; clone_size: -; j_call: TRBJ2-7; cdr3_aa: CIWSQAAAYEQYF; cdr3_nt: TGCATCTGGAGCCAGGCCGCGGCCTACGAGCAGTACTTC